A selection of T cell receptor beta chains follows, all from one sample in a study of post-analysis software for immune sequencing data. TCRdb itself ran the PCR reads through MiXCR, one entry per CDR3 protein. The repertoire holds about 540,000 distinct CDR3 sequences, with approximately 31% as singletons. Material for sequencing was blood. Receptors originate from a girl aged 2-17 years with multiple sclerosis. CDR3s include the opening cysteine and the closing phenylalanine or tryptophan. A D gene is named only where the DNA matches it firmly. Size is omitted from some rows. Given values are once, few, many or a class for expanded clones.

length | D | J | V | size | CDR3 | DNA
14 | - | TRBJ2-4 | TRBV6-5 | - | CATTQGTVGDIQYF | TGTGCCACGACCCAGGGGACTGTTGGGGACATTCAGTACTTC
14 | TRBD1 | TRBJ2-7 | TRBV28 | once | CACSWTGFEHEQYF | TGTGCCTGCAGTTGGACAGGGTTCGAGCACGAGCAGTACTTC
14 | - | TRBJ1-1 | TRBV6-6 | - | CASTFGRINTEAFF | TGTGCCAGCACATTTGGGCGGATTAACACTGAAGCTTTCTTT
16 | - | TRBJ1-4 | TRBV20-1 | few | CSARERRGRGNEKLFF | TGCAGTGCTAGAGAAAGGCGGGGGAGGGGTAATGAAAAACTGTTTTTT
16 | - | TRBJ2-5 | TRBV7-2 | - | CASSLATGAGGGTQYF | TGTGCCAGCAGCTTAGCAACAGGGGCAGGGGGGGGGACCCAGTACTTC
16 | TRBD1 | TRBJ2-1 | TRBV7-6 | few | CASSSPARDRGDEQFF | TGTGCCAGCAGCTCTCCGGCGAGGGACAGGGGGGATGAGCAGTTCTTC
14 | TRBD2 | TRBJ2-3 | TRBV10-3 | few | CAIRNPSGGDTQYF | TGTGCCATCAGAAATCCTAGCGGCGGAGATACGCAGTATTTT
17 | TRBD2 | TRBJ2-3 | TRBV25-1 | few | CASSESRASGDTDTQYF | TGTGCCAGCAGTGAATCAAGGGCTAGCGGGGACACAGATACGCAGTATTTT
13 | - | TRBJ2-7 | TRBV6-1 | - | CASSERQFYEQYF | TGTGCCAGCAGTGAGCGACAGTTCTACGAGCAGTACTTC
18 | TRBD2 | TRBJ2-5 | TRBV4-1 | few | CASSQDVGGGAFGETQYF | TGCGCCAGCAGCCAAGATGTGGGCGGGGGGGCCTTCGGAGAGACCCAGTACTTC
14 | TRBD1 | TRBJ1-2 | TRBV20-1 | - | CSAGGDRVSYGYTF | TGCAGTGCTGGAGGGGACAGGGTTTCCTATGGCTACACCTTC
17 | - | TRBJ2-7 | TRBV7-9 | few | CASSLEGRTLKGYEQYF | TGTGCCAGCAGCTTAGAAGGGAGGACCCTGAAAGGCTACGAGCAGTACTTC
16 | - | TRBJ1-3 | TRBV5-6 | - | CASSLRASAAGNTIYF | TGTGCCAGCAGCCTAAGGGCCAGCGCGGCGGGAAACACCATATATTTT
17 | TRBD1 | TRBJ2-7 | TRBV5-1 | - | CASSLAGTGFLGYEQYF | TGCGCCAGCAGCTTGGCCGGGACAGGGTTTCTCGGTTACGAGCAGTACTTC
13 | - | TRBJ2-5 | TRBV11-2 | - | CAGSLSREGTQYF | TGTGCCGGCAGCTTATCCAGGGAAGGGACCCAGTACTTC
16 | TRBD2 | TRBJ2-3 | TRBV5-1 | - | CASEMTSGVSTDTQYF | TGCGCCAGCGAAATGACTAGCGGGGTTAGCACAGATACGCAGTATTTT
14 | TRBD1 | TRBJ1-2 | TRBV2 | - | CAGRQGPIPYGYTF | TGTGCCGGGAGACAGGGGCCCATACCCTATGGCTACACCTTC
17 | - | TRBJ2-6 | TRBV2 | - | CASRGDSDFSGANVLTF | TGTGCCAGCAGGGGTGACAGTGATTTCTCTGGGGCCAACGTCCTGACTTTC
16 | - | TRBJ2-1 | TRBV6-2/TRBV6-3 | - | CASSYWGGRSYNEQFF | TGTGCCAGCAGTTACTGGGGGGGGCGCTCCTACAATGAGCAGTTCTTC
15 | - | TRBJ2-3 | TRBV29-1 | many | CSVQGGQLYTDTQYF | TGCAGCGTCCAAGGGGGACAACTATACACAGATACGCAGTATTTT
18 | - | TRBJ2-6 | TRBV5-6 | - | CASSSSGFPSSGANVLTF | TGTGCCAGCAGCTCATCCGGGTTCCCGAGCTCTGGGGCCAACGTCCTGACTTTC
13 | - | TRBJ2-5 | TRBV2 | - | CASSEEEGVAQYF | TGTGCCAGCAGTGAAGAAGAGGGGGTGGCCCAGTACTTC